One T cell receptor (beta chain) is described in this entry. The data were taken from a study of technical replicates of blood from a few donors. Germline V gene sequence: CDR1 SEHNR, CDR2 FQNEAQ (reference sequence). The ends lost 6 bases at V and 3 bases at J; junction bases unmatched: 12. The CDR3 totals 19 residues. Clones were read by immunoSEQ multiplex PCR, and TCRdb kept only the in-frame ones, dropping some. The table records roughly 83,000 clones, around 90% of them present only once. The sample taken for sequencing was T cells isolated from PBMCs. The receptor's source is a human donor in good health. The V and J genes are TRBV7-9 and TRBJ2-2; 14 bases agree with TRBD2. In nucleotides, the CDR3 is TGTGCCAGCAGACCCACGACTAGCGGGAGGGCCGGTTACACCGGGGAGCTGTTTTTT. Translating gives CASRPTTSGRAGYTGELFF.